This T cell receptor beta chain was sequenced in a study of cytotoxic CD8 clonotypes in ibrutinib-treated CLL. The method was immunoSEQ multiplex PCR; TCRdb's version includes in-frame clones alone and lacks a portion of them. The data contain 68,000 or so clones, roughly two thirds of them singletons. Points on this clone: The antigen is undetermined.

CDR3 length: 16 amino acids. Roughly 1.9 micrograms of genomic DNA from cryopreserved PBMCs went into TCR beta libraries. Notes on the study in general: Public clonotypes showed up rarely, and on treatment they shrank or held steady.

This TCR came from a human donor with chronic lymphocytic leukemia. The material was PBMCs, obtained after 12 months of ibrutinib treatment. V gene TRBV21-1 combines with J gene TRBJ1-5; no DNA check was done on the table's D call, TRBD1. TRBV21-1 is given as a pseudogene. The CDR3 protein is CASSRPGTGWNQPQHF. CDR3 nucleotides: TGTGCCAGCAGCAGACCCGGGACAGGGTGGAATCAGCCCCAGCATTTT.